These T cell receptor beta chains were read from a single sample in a study of Graves' ophthalmopathy and Graves' hyperthyroidism. MiXCR, applied by TCRdb to the multiplex PCR reads, yields one record per CDR3 protein. The sample lists about 400,000 distinct CDR3 sequences; approximately 20% were seen once. The sequenced material came from peripheral blood. The origin of the receptors is a young woman with Graves' ophthalmopathy. CDR3s include the opening cysteine and the closing phenylalanine or tryptophan. D genes are given only for firm matches. Some rows have no size entry. The others give once, few or many, or a class for an expanded clone.

D gene | clone size | J gene | V gene | CDR3 DNA | CDR3 protein
TRBD1 | - | TRBJ2-7 | TRBV20-1 | TGCAGTTCTTCCCAAACAGGGGTTTTGGACGAGCAGTACTTC | CSSSQTGVLDEQYF
- | many | TRBJ2-5 | TRBV28 | TGTGCCAGCAGGCAGGGGTTCCAAGGGGCCCAGTACTTC | CASRQGFQGAQYF
- | many | TRBJ2-7 | TRBV4-3 | TGCGCCGGCAGCCAAGATAGGGCAGGGTCCAGCGAGCAGTACTTC | CAGSQDRAGSSEQYF
TRBD1 | many | TRBJ2-1 | TRBV11-2 | TGTGCCAGCAGCTTAGAGGGACAGGATTCTTACAATGAGCAGTTCTTC | CASSLEGQDSYNEQFF
- | many | TRBJ1-1 | TRBV6-1 | TGTGCCAGCAGTGAAGGGCGGATCACTGAAGCTTTCTTT | CASSEGRITEAFF
- | - | TRBJ1-1 | TRBV15 | TGTGCCACCAGCAGAGATTATGGGACGGCGAACACTGAAGCTTTCTTT | CATSRDYGTANTEAFF
- | many | TRBJ1-1 | TRBV29-1 | TGCAGCGTTGGTAGGGGGAACACTGAAGCTTTCTTT | CSVGRGNTEAFF
- | many | TRBJ2-7 | TRBV6-5 | TGTGCCAGCAGTTACGGGCTACCTCCGGTCTCCTACGAGCAGTACTTC | CASSYGLPPVSYEQYF
- | many | TRBJ2-5 | TRBV19 | TGTGCCAGTAGTATAGAGAGACAAGAGACCCAGTACTTC | CASSIERQETQYF
- | many | TRBJ1-1 | TRBV27 | TGTGCCAGCAGTTTATATGCAGCAGGGGACACTGAAGCTTTCTTT | CASSLYAAGDTEAFF
- | - | TRBJ1-5 | TRBV7-2 | TGTGCCAGCAGCTCCCGCGGAGGTAGCAATCAGCCCCAGCATTTT | CASSSRGGSNQPQHF
TRBD1 | - | TRBJ1-1 | TRBV28 | TGTGCCAGCAGGACAGGGGGTGTATCCACTGAAGCTTTCTTT | CASRTGGVSTEAFF
- | many | TRBJ2-7 | TRBV11-2 | TGTGCCAGCAGCTTAAATGCGGGTTTATTGGCCTACGAGCAGTACTTC | CASSLNAGLLAYEQYF
TRBD1 | many | TRBJ1-1 | TRBV7-2 | TGTGCCAGCAGCCGGACGACAGGGGTGAACACTGAAGCTTTCTTT | CASSRTTGVNTEAFF
TRBD1 | many | TRBJ2-2 | TRBV30 | TGTGCCTGGAGTAGACAGGGGAACGGGGAGCTGTTTTTT | CAWSRQGNGELFF
TRBD1 | many | TRBJ1-6 | TRBV2 | TGTGCCAGCAGGGGAAGGGGGACAGGTCGTTACTATAATTCACCCCTCCACTTT | CASRGRGTGRYYNSPLHF
TRBD2 | - | TRBJ2-4 | TRBV6-2/TRBV6-3 | TGTGCCAGCAGGCCTTTGTGGACTAGCGCCGTGGACATTCAGTACTTC | CASRPLWTSAVDIQYF
- | many | TRBJ1-5 | TRBV24-1 | TGTGCCACCAGTGATCCGACAGGTGATAGCAATCAGCCCCAGCATTTT | CATSDPTGDSNQPQHF
TRBD2 | few | TRBJ2-2 | TRBV11-2 | TGTGCCAGCAGCTCCCCAGCGGGGGGGCTGGCCGGGGAGCTGTTTTTT | CASSSPAGGLAGELFF
TRBD2 | many | TRBJ2-7 | TRBV10-3 | TGTGCCATCAGTGATGGCCTAGCGGGAGGCGGGCAGTACTTC | CAISDGLAGGGQYF
TRBD1 | many | TRBJ1-2 | TRBV7-3 | TGTGCCAGCAGCACCCTCCCAGGCCCGGGACAGGCGGGCGGCTACACCTTC | CASSTLPGPGQAGGYTF
- | - | TRBJ2-2 | TRBV6-2/TRBV6-3 | TGTGCCAGCAAGTCCTGGACAGCTAACACCGGGGAGCTGTTTTTT | CASKSWTANTGELFF
- | many | TRBJ2-7 | TRBV18 | TGTGCCAGCTCCAGAAACGGCGGACCTGAAGGCGAGCAGTACTTC | CASSRNGGPEGEQYF
- | many | TRBJ1-1 | TRBV6-5 | TGTGCCAGCAGTTGGGGGGAGGGGTGGAACACTGAAGCTTTCTTT | CASSWGEGWNTEAFF
- | many | TRBJ1-3 | TRBV20-1 | TGCAGTGCTAGCGCGAGGGACCTCTCTGGAAACACCATATATTTT | CSASARDLSGNTIYF
- | - | TRBJ2-5 | TRBV12-3/TRBV12-4 | TGTGCCAGCAGTTTATTATTATCGGGGGGCGGGGAAGAGACCCAGTACTTC | CASSLLLSGGGEETQYF
- | many | TRBJ2-6 | TRBV6-2/TRBV6-3 | TGTGCCAGCAGTCCCCACGCGCCAACCTCTGGGGCCAACGTCCTGACTTTC | CASSPHAPTSGANVLTF
- | many | TRBJ1-3 | TRBV29-1 | TGCAGCGTTGGGGCCGGAGCTGGAAACACCATATATTTT | CSVGAGAGNTIYF
- | many | TRBJ1-1 | TRBV12-3/TRBV12-4 | TGTGCCAGCAGACCCCCCAAGGCTCGAAACACTGAAGCTTTCTTT | CASRPPKARNTEAFF
- | many | TRBJ2-5 | TRBV4-1 | TGCGCCAGCAGTCCAACCCCAATAGGGGACTTGTTGGAGACCCAGTACTTC | CASSPTPIGDLLETQYF
- | many | TRBJ1-1 | TRBV11-2 | TGTGCCAGCAGCTTAGTGTCGGAAGGGTTGGTCACTGAAGCTTTCTTT | CASSLVSEGLVTEAFF
- | many | TRBJ1-5 | TRBV3-1 | TGTGCCAGCAGCCGACTAAGCGGGGATGGACAGCCCCAGCATTTT | CASSRLSGDGQPQHF
- | many | TRBJ1-2 | TRBV4-3 | TGCGCCAGCAGCCAAGATCGCGGGGCTCGCTATGGCTACACCTTC | CASSQDRGARYGYTF
- | - | TRBJ1-1 | TRBV6-2/TRBV6-3 | TGTGCCAGCAGTCCCCCACCCGGGGCGAACACTGAAGCTTTCTTT | CASSPPPGANTEAFF
TRBD1 | many | TRBJ2-7 | TRBV24-1 | TGTGCCACCAGTGATCGTCAGACCAGGGGGCTCAACGAGCAGTACTTC | CATSDRQTRGLNEQYF
- | many | TRBJ1-1 | TRBV12-3/TRBV12-4 | TGTGCCAGCAGTTTATTGGGTTCTGCACACACTGAAGCTTTCTTT | CASSLLGSAHTEAFF
- | - | TRBJ1-5 | TRBV19 | TGTGCCAGTAGTGGCAGCGGAGGTCAGCCCCAGCATTTT | CASSGSGGQPQHF
- | many | TRBJ2-4 | TRBV29-1 | TGCAGCGTTCTGGGGGCCAAAAACATTCAGTACTTC | CSVLGAKNIQYF
TRBD2 | many | TRBJ2-5 | TRBV12-5 | TGTGCTAGTGCCCTAAATTTGGGACTAAACGGAGGAGAGACCCAGTACTTC | CASALNLGLNGGETQYF
- | - | TRBJ1-2 | TRBV6-2/TRBV6-3 | TGTGCCAGCAGGCGGGGCAACTATGGCTACACCTTC | CASRRGNYGYTF
TRBD2 | many | TRBJ2-7 | TRBV18 | TGTGCCAGCTCATCGACTAGCGGGGGCTCCTACGAGCAGTACTTC | CASSSTSGGSYEQYF
- | many | TRBJ1-5 | TRBV20-1 | TGCAGTGCTAGTCCAGAGAATCAGCCCCAGCATTTT | CSASPENQPQHF
TRBD2 | many | TRBJ2-7 | TRBV7-2 | TGTGCCAGCAGCTTAGGGCTAGCGGGGCGATCCTACGAGCAGTACTTC | CASSLGLAGRSYEQYF
- | - | TRBJ2-5 | TRBV19 | TGTGCCACTCGGGACGTCGAGACCCAGTACTTC | CATRDVETQYF
- | many | TRBJ2-7 | TRBV12-3/TRBV12-4 | TGTGCCAGCAGTTTAAGAGAGGGTGACGAGCAGTACTTC | CASSLREGDEQYF
- | many | TRBJ2-5 | TRBV6-2/TRBV6-3 | TGTGCCAGCAGTTACTTTGCCGGGTCGGGGGAGACCCAGTACTTC | CASSYFAGSGETQYF
- | many | TRBJ2-5 | TRBV20-1 | TGCAGTGCCACCAGGGCGGTACGCCAAGAGACCCAGTACTTC | CSATRAVRQETQYF
- | many | TRBJ2-2 | TRBV20-1 | TGCAGTGCTAGGCTCGCGGGCCTTCGGGGCGGGGAGCTGTTTTTT | CSARLAGLRGGELFF
TRBD2 | - | TRBJ2-7 | TRBV10-3 | TGTGCCATCAGTGAGTTACTAGCGGGGGCCTACGAGCAGTACTTC | CAISELLAGAYEQYF
TRBD1 | - | TRBJ1-6 | TRBV5-1 | TGCGCCAGCAGTCCCAATACAGGGGAAAGTAGTTCACCCCTCCACTTT | CASSPNTGESSSPLHF
- | many | TRBJ2-7 | TRBV12-3/TRBV12-4 | TGTGCCAGTAGATTCGTTCAGGGGGAGCAGTACTTC | CASRFVQGEQYF
- | many | TRBJ1-5 | TRBV12-5 | TGTGCTAGTGCCCATACAGGGTATGGCAATCAGCCCCAGCATTTT | CASAHTGYGNQPQHF
- | many | TRBJ1-2 | TRBV6-4 | TGTGCCAGCAGTGACGCCCGGCATGGCTACACCTTC | CASSDARHGYTF
- | - | TRBJ2-7 | TRBV6-2/TRBV6-3 | TGTGCCAGCAGTTACGCCCCCAGCTCCTACGAGCAGTACTTC | CASSYAPSSYEQYF
- | many | TRBJ1-1 | TRBV5-5 | TGTGCCAGCAGCTTGCGCAGCTACGGGGCTGAAGCTTTCTTT | CASSLRSYGAEAFF
- | many | TRBJ2-7 | TRBV6-2/TRBV6-3 | TGTGCCAGCAGAACTACTCCGGGAGATGGCCCCTACGAGCAGTACTTC | CASRTTPGDGPYEQYF
TRBD2 | - | TRBJ2-5 | TRBV20-1 | TGCAGTGCTAGCCCCCCACTAGCGGGGGGGCCGGAGACCCAGTACTTC | CSASPPLAGGPETQYF
- | medium-sized | TRBJ1-5 | TRBV6-2/TRBV6-3 | TGTGCCAGCAGTTACTCGTATGACACGACGGGAAATCAGCCCCAGCATTTT | CASSYSYDTTGNQPQHF
- | many | TRBJ2-7 | TRBV6-2/TRBV6-3 | TGTGCCAGCAGTGACCCCGATTACGAGCAGTACTTC | CASSDPDYEQYF
- | few | TRBJ2-7 | TRBV2 | TGTGCCAGCAGAGAGGGGAGAGCGGACTACTACGAGCAGTACTTC | CASREGRADYYEQYF